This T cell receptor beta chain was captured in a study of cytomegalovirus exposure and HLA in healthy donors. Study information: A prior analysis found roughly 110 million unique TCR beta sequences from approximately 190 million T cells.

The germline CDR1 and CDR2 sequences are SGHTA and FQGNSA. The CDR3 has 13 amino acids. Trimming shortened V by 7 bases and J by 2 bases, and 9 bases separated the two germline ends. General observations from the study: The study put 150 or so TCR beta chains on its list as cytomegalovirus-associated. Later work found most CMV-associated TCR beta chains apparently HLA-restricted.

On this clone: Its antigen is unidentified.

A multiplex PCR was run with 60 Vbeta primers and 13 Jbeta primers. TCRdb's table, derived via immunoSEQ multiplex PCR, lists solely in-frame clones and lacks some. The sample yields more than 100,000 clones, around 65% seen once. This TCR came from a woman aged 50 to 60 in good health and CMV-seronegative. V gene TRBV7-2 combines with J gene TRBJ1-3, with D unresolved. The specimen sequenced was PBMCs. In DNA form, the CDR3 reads TGTGCCAGCACCCCGACACCTGGAAACACCATATATTTT. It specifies CASTPTPGNTIYF.